These 24 T cell receptor beta chains were all obtained from the same sample, sequenced in a study of T cells in Graves' hyperthyroidism and ophthalmopathy. TCR beta CDR3 region amplification was performed from RNA transcripts. Researchers ran a first-round RT-PCR on the TCR CDR3 using the HTBI primer set. TCRdb reprocessed the multiplex PCR reads via MiXCR and lists one record per CDR3 protein. This sample has roughly 100,000 distinct CDR3 sequences, with 47% found just once. The sequenced sample was blood. Receptors originate from a man in his forties with Graves' hyperthyroidism.

This clonotype has a count of ten or more. The rearrangement links TRBV5-1 to TRBJ2-7; 7 nucleotides line up with TRBD1. With 0 bases clipped from V and 3 bases from J, the junction kept 9 bases outside the gene matches. This CDR3 comprises 16 residues. Germline V gene data show CDR1 as SGHRS and CDR2 as YFSETQ. Here the CDR3 reads CASSLVPGTGDYEQYF. In nucleotides, the CDR3 is TGCGCCAGCAGCTTGGTCCCTGGAACAGGGGACTACGAGCAGTACTTC.

In this sample, this clonotype turned up many times. The chain has TRBV15 and TRBJ2-1; 8 nucleotides agree with TRBD1. The CDR3 consists of 19 residues. CDR1 is LNHNV and CDR2 is YYDKDF in the germline V gene (reference sequence). V trimming: 1 base; J trimming: 7 bases; junction bases outside the gene matches: 18. The CDR3 loop is CATSRVAGGVKERGNEQFF. In DNA form, the CDR3 reads TGTGCCACCAGCAGAGTTGCAGGGGGCGTCAAAGAGCGAGGGAATGAGCAGTTCTTC.

The rearrangement links TRBV10-3 to TRBJ1-6; possibly TRBD1 for D (5 bases). The CDR3 runs to 13 residues. Germline lookup yields CDR1 ENHRY and CDR2 SYGVKD. Deletions cut 10 bases from V and 7 bases from J, with 14 bases between. CDR3 sequence reads: CASTGAGNSPLHF. The DNA for the CDR3 is TGTGCCAGTACCGGGGCAGGCAATTCACCCCTCCACTTT.

In its sample, this clonotype was seen many times. V and J are TRBV2 and TRBJ2-2, with D possibly being TRBD1 or TRBD2 (6 bases each). The CDR3 is 16 amino acids. Trimming cost V 3 bases and J 7 bases, with 18 bases left between them. The germline CDR1 and CDR2 sequences are SNHLY and FYNNEI. The CDR3 here is CASSEWALGGVGELFF. CDR3 coding DNA: TGTGCCAGCAGTGAGTGGGCCCTGGGGGGCGTCGGGGAGCTGTTTTTT.

This clonotype was seen repeatedly, ten times or more. The J gene is TRBJ2-1, the V gene TRBV5-8, with D possibly TRBD2 on 5 matching bases. Looked up from germline, CDR1 is SGHTS and CDR2 is YDEGEE. Trimming stripped 0 bases from V and 8 bases from J, with 12 bases between. The CDR3 has 14 residues. The CDR3 coding sequence is TGTGCCAGCAGCTTGGAGGGAGTCAGCGATGAGCAGTTCTTC. Translated: CASSLEGVSDEQFF.

Many counts were recorded for this clonotype. This chain uses TRBV9 with TRBJ2-1, with 11 bases identical to TRBD1. Losses at the gene ends were 2 bases for V and 9 bases for J; bases not matched to a gene: 10. CDR1 and CDR2 (germline): SGDLS, YYNGEE. This CDR3 region has 16 residues. The CDR3 DNA follows: TGTGCCAGCAGCGTGTGGGGGACAGGGGGATCATCTGAGCAGTTCTTC. Translation gives CASSVWGTGGSSEQFF.

V usage is TRBV12-3 or TRBV12-4 and J usage is TRBJ1-5; the match to TRBD1 covers 9 bases. J gave up 9 bases and V 6 bases, and 12 bases lay outside the gene matches. The CDR3 covers 15 residues. CDR3 protein: CASSKGQGIGLPQHF. DNA of the CDR3: TGTGCCAGCAGCAAGGGACAGGGAATTGGGCTGCCCCAGCATTTT.

This clonotype occurred many times. This chain uses TRBV15 with TRBJ2-1; 7 nucleotides match TRBD1. Trimming removed 5 bases from V and 9 bases from J; junction bases left unmatched: 10. The CDR3 has 14 amino acids. The germline CDR1 and CDR2 sequences are LNHNV and YYDKDF (reference sequence). This CDR3 is CATSSRDSIFEQFF. CDR3 DNA: TGTGCCACCAGCTCCCGGGACAGCATATTTGAGCAGTTCTTC.

This clonotype was observed many times. The rearrangement uses TRBV12-3 or TRBV12-4 and TRBJ2-1, with 9 bases that match TRBD2. J was trimmed by 10 bases and V by 5 bases; bases with no gene match: 12. This CDR3 comprises 15 residues. CDR3 protein: CASSSSGSILGEQFF. CDR3 in DNA: TGTGCCAGCAGTAGTAGCGGGAGCATTCTGGGCGAGCAGTTCTTC.

Details on this clonotype: An end of the junction differs from the germline gene, which may be a read error. This chain links TRBV7-8 with TRBJ1-4; TRBD1 might be the D (6 bases). CDR3 size: 16 residues. Germline CDR1 reads SGHVS; CDR2 reads FQNEAQ. The CDR3 reads CASSQGRGGGYEKLSF. CDR3 bases: TGTGCCAGCAGTCAGGGGAGGGGGGGCGGATATGAAAAACTGTCTTTT. The full variable domain, with the rest looked up from reference TRBV7-8 and TRBJ1-4, is GAGVSQSPRYKVAKRGQDVALRCDPISGHVSLFWYQQALGQGPEFLTYFQNEAQLDKSGLPSDRFFAERPEGSVSTLKIQRTQQEDSAVYLCASSQGRGGGYEKLSFGSGTQLSVL.

This clonotype was detected many times. The V call is TRBV7-2, the J call TRBJ2-7, with D unclear. V was shortened by 1 base and J by 2 bases, with 6 bases between the two germline ends. The CDR3 sequence is 13 residues long. The V gene's germline CDR1 is SGHTA and CDR2 FQGNSA. CDR3 DNA sequence: TGTGCCAGCAGCTTAGGAACCCCCTACGAGCAGTACTTC. It specifies CASSLGTPYEQYF.

As regards this clonotype: Compared with germline, one end of the junction differs, possibly owing to a read error. V is TRBV29-1 and J is TRBJ2-2, with D perhaps assigned TRBD1 or TRBD2 (5 bases each). Germline CDR1 SQVTM, CDR2 ANQGSEA. This CDR3 is 14 amino acids long. DNA for the CDR3: TGCAGCGTTGAAGTATGGGACCACACCGGGGAGCGGTTTTTT. Amino acids: CSVEVWDHTGERFF.

A few counts support this clonotype. V gene TRBV10-3 combines with J gene TRBJ2-2; D ambiguous. The germline V gene has CDR1 ENHRY and CDR2 SYGVKD. V lost 0 bases and J 7 bases, leaving 0 bases between the germline ends. This CDR3 contains 11 residues. CDR3 bases: TGTGCCATCAGTGAGTCCGGGGAGCTGTTTTTT. This translates into CAISESGELFF.

There are many counts of this clonotype. The chain couples TRBV24-1 to TRBJ2-7; 7 bases are a match to TRBD1. Germline values: CDR1 KGHDR, CDR2 SFDVKD. The V and J ends lost 3 bases and 1 base, in that order; junction bases with no gene match: 5. The CDR3 covers 15 residues. The CDR3 DNA is TGTGCCACCAGTGATAGCCCGGGACAGTCCTACGAGCAGTACTTC. Protein sequence: CATSDSPGQSYEQYF.

As for this clonotype: A read error may produce the germline difference seen at one junction end. The V gene is TRBV2, the J gene TRBJ2-2; possible D gene TRBD2, 6 bases. The CDR3 covers 15 residues. CDR1 and CDR2 (germline): SNHLY, FYNNEI. The DNA of the CDR3 is TGTGCCAGCGAGGGCCGGGAGCTTGGGCACCGGGGAGCTGTTTTT. Amino acids: CASEGRELGHRGAVF. Based on the CDR3 plus reference TRBV2 and TRBJ2-2, the full variable domain is EPEVTQTPSHQVTQMGQEVILRCVPISNHLYFYWYRQILGQKVEFLVSFYNNEISEKSEIFDDQFSVERPDGSNFTLKIRSTKLEDSAMYFCASEGRELGHRGAVFGEGSRLTVL.

This clonotype was picked up one time. This chain connects TRBV19 to TRBJ1-2; D is ambiguous. The CDR3 has 15 residues. From germline, CDR1 is LNHDA and CDR2 SQIVND (reference sequence). The germline V and J ends were trimmed by 5 bases and 8 bases, with 21 bases remaining between them. The CDR3 sequence is CASSAPDPTSEGYTF. In DNA form, the CDR3 reads TGTGCCAGTAGTGCCCCGGACCCCACATCGGAGGGCTACACCTTC.

V is TRBV9 and J is TRBJ2-7; a weak D match, TRBD1 (5 bases). Deletions cut 0 bases from V and 0 bases from J, with 10 bases between. Germline V CDR1 and CDR2: SGDLS, YYNGEE. There are 15 residues in the CDR3. Written as DNA, the CDR3 is TGTGCCAGCAGCGTAGCGCCAGGGCCCTCCTACGAGCAGTACTTC. Protein product: CASSVAPGPSYEQYF.

With regard to this clonotype: Since no conserved phenylalanine or tryptophan closes the CDR3, a read error is the likely cause. The chain employs TRBV29-1 and TRBJ2-7; 9 positions agree with TRBD1. The V segment lost 7 bases and the J segment 6 bases; nucleotides outside the gene matches: 7. CDR3 length: 12 residues. In germline, CDR1 is SQVTM, CDR2 ANQGSEA. The CDR3 bases are TGCAGCGCTGGGACAGGGACCTGCGAGCAGTACCTC. This translates into CSAGTGTCEQYL.

This clonotype was recorded at least ten times. CDR3 amino acids: CASSLDSYNEQFF. DNA for the CDR3: TGTGCCAGCAGCCTTGACAGCTACAATGAGCAGTTCTTC. The V gene is TRBV7-2, the J gene TRBJ2-1; D is possibly TRBD1 (5 bases). The CDR3 runs 13 residues. The germline V gene has CDR1 SGHTA and CDR2 FQGNSA. The ends were cut back, 5 bases at V and 3 bases at J, with 8 bases in the middle.

The chain employs TRBV7-8 and TRBJ2-7; 10 bases agree with TRBD2. After removal of 5 bases from V and 1 base from J, the junction contained 11 bases not matched to a gene. CDR3 length equals 17 residues. Germline CDR1 is SGHVS and CDR2 is FQNEAQ. CDR3 in DNA: TGTGCCAGCAGCCGACACCTACCGGGACTAGCGTCCTACGAGCAGTACTTC. This codes for CASSRHLPGLASYEQYF.

CDR3 sequence reads: CASSSSAVITDTQYF. The CDR3 DNA reads TGTGCCAGCAGTTCGTCGGCGGTAATCACAGATACGCAGTATTTT. The J gene is TRBJ2-3, the V gene TRBV7-2, with no clear D. The V and J ends lost 6 bases and 2 bases respectively, with 15 bases between them. The CDR3 has 15 amino acids. The germline CDR1 and CDR2 sequences are SGHTA and FQGNSA.

A remark on this clonotype: The junction does not match germline at one end; this may be a read error. The chain uses TRBV2 and TRBJ1-4, with D possibly TRBD1 on 6 matching bases. Looked up from germline, CDR1 is SNHLY and CDR2 is FYNNEI. This CDR3 has 9 amino acids. The CDR3 sequence: CASTPRGPF. CDR3 DNA: TGTGCCAGCACCCCCAGGGGTCCTTTT.

This clonotype was seen repeatedly, ten times or more. The V and J genes are TRBV19 and TRBJ1-6, with TRBD1 matching over 8 bases. The CDR3 totals 16 residues. Germline CDR1 reads LNHDA; CDR2 reads SQIVND (reference sequence). The V and J ends lost 5 bases and 5 bases, in that order; junction bases with no gene match: 8. The CDR3 is CASSPLDRGNNSPLHF. In DNA form, the CDR3 reads TGTGCCAGTAGTCCCCTCGACAGGGGAAATAATTCACCCCTCCACTTT. The full variable domain, rest sourced from reference TRBV19 and TRBJ1-6, is DGGITQSPKYLFRKEGQNVTLSCEQNLNHDAMYWYRQDPGQGLRLIYYSQIVNDFQKGDIAEGYSVSREKKESFPLTVTSAQKNPTAFYLCASSPLDRGNNSPLHFGNGTRLTVT.

This clonotype has ten or more counts. CDR3 sequence (DNA): TGTGCCAGCAGTTTAGCCGTATATGGTCAATCCTACAATGAGCAGTTCTTC. Translated, it gives CASSLAVYGQSYNEQFF. This sequence joins TRBV12-3 or TRBV12-4 and TRBJ2-1; D not resolved. Deletions cut 0 bases from V and 1 base from J, with 13 bases between. This CDR3 is 17 amino acids long.